The subject of this entry is one T cell receptor (beta chain). Negative isolation was applied to CD8+ and CD4+ T cells, and FACS enrichment was applied to TEMRA cells. The sample originates from a study of CD8 T cells in Susac syndrome. The CDR3 spans 13 residues. The V gene end was trimmed by 8 bases and the J gene end by 0 bases; junction bases not matched to a gene: 4. Per germline, CDR1 DFQATT and CDR2 SNEGSKA (reference sequence). A quantity of about 0.5 to 1 ug RNA underwent reverse transcription using random hexamers. The method of amplification for TCR beta CDR3 was immunoSEQ multiplex PCR, covering 54 Vbeta and 13 Jbeta. One entry per CDR3 protein results from TCRdb running MiXCR on the immunoSEQ multiplex PCR reads. The sample lists under 95,000 distinct CDR3 sequences, 95% occurring once.

The sample comprised CD8+ T cells from PBMCs. The TCR originated in a human donor with Susac syndrome. The J gene is TRBJ1-1, the V gene TRBV20-1, with 9 bases matching TRBD1. CDR3 sequence reads: CSPGTGMNTEAFF. CDR3 nucleotides: TGCAGTCCCGGGACAGGGATGAACACTGAAGCTTTCTTT.